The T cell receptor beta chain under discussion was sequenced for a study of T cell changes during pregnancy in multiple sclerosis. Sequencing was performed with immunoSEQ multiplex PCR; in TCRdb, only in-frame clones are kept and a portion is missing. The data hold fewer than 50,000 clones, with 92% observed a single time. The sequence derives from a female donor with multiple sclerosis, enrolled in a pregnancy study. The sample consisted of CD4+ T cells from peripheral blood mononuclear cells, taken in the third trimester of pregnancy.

The CDR3 spells CASRLTTGLDGYTF. The CDR3 nucleotides read TGCGCCAGCAGGCTTACGACAGGGTTAGATGGCTACACCTTC. This sequence joins TRBV5-1 and TRBJ1-2, with 7 bases that match TRBD1. Germline CDR1 and CDR2: SGHRS and YFSETQ. This CDR3 has 14 amino acids. V shed 5 bases, J shed 6 bases, and the junction held 10 bases outside the gene matches.